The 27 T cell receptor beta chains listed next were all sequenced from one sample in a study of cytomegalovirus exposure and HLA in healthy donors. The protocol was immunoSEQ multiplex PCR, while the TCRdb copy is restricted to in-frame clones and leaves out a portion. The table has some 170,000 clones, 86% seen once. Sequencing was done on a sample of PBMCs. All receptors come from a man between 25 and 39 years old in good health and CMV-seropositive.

Here the CDR3 reads CASSPSLGEEAFF. The CDR3, as DNA: TGTGCCAGCTCACCCTCCCTTGGAGAGGAAGCTTTCTTT. V and J are TRBV18 and TRBJ1-1; unclear D gene. Trimming removed 3 bases at V and 8 bases at J, with 13 bases between. Germline CDR1 reads KGHSH; CDR2 reads LQKENI. The CDR3 runs to 13 residues.

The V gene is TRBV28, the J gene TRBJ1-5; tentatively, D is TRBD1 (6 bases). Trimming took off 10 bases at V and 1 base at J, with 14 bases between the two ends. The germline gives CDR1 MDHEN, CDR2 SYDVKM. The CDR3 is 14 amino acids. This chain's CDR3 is CATVDRLSNQPQHF. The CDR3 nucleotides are TGTGCCACGGTTGACAGGTTAAGCAATCAGCCCCAGCATTTT.

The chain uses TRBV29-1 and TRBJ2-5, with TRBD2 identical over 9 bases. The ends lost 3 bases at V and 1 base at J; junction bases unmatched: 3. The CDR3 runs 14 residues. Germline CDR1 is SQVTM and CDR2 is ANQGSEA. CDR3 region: CSVDKRGAQETQYF. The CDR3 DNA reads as TGCAGCGTTGATAAGCGGGGGGCCCAAGAGACCCAGTACTTC. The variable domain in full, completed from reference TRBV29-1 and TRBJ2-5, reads SAVISQKPSRDICQRGTSLTIQCQVDSQVTMMFWYRQQPGQSLTLIATANQGSEATYESGFVIDKFPISRPNLTFSTLTVSNMSPEDSSIYLCSVDKRGAQETQYFGPGTRLLVL.

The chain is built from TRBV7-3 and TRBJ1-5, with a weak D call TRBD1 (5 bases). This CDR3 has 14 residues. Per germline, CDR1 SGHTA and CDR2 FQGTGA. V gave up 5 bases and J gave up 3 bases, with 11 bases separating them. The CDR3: CASSGRGPNQPQHF. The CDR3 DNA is TGTGCCAGCAGCGGCCGGGGCCCCAATCAGCCCCAGCATTTT.

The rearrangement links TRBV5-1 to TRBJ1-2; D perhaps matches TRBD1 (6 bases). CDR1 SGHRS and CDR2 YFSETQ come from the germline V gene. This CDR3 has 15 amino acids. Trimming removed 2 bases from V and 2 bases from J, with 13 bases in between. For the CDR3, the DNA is TGCGCCAGCAGCTTAGGGGGAAGGGGCAACTATGGCTACACCTTC. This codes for CASSLGGRGNYGYTF.

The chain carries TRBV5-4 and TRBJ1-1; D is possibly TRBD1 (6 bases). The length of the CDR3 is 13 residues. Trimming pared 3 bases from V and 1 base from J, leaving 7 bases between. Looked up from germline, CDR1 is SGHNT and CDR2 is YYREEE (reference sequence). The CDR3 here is CASSWGQNTEAFF. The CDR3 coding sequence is TGTGCCAGCAGCTGGGGACAGAACACTGAAGCTTTCTTT. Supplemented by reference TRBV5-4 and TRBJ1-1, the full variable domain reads ETGVTQSPTHLIKTRGQQVTLRCSSQSGHNTVSWYQQALGQGPQFIFQYYREEENGRGNFPPRFSGLQFPNYSSELNVNALELDDSALYLCASSWGQNTEAFFGQGTRLTVV.

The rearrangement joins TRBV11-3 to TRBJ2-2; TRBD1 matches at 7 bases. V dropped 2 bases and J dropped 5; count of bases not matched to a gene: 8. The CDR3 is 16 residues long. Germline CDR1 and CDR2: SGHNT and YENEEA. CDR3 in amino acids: CASSLLDRRVTGELFF. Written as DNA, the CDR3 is TGTGCCAGCAGCTTATTGGACAGGAGAGTTACCGGGGAGCTGTTTTTT.

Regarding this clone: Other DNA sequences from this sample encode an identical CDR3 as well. CDR3 sequence reads: CSVAGTGSTDTQYF. As DNA, the CDR3 is TGCAGCGTTGCAGGGACAGGGAGCACAGATACGCAGTATTTT. This chain links TRBV29-1 with TRBJ2-3; TRBD1 agrees at 9 bases. Germline lookup yields CDR1 SQVTM and CDR2 ANQGSEA. There are 14 residues in the CDR3. With V trimmed by 4 bases and J by 0 bases, 2 bases remained unmatched.

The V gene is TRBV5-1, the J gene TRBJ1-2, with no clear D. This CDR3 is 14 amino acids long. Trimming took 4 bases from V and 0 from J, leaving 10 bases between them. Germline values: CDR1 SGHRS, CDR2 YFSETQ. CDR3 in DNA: TGCGCCAGCAGCCACCTAGCAGCTAACTATGGCTACACCTTC. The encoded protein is CASSHLAANYGYTF.

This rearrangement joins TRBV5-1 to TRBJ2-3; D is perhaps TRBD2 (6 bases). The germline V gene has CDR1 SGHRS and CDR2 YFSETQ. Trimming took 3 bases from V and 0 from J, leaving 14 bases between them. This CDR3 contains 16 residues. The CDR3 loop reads CASSSGVGGSTDTQYF. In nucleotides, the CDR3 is TGCGCCAGCAGCTCGGGGGTTGGAGGGAGCACAGATACGCAGTATTTT. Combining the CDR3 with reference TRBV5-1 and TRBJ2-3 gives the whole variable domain KAGVTQTPRYLIKTRGQQVTLSCSPISGHRSVSWYQQTPGQGLQFLFEYFSETQRNKGNFPGRFSGRQFSNSRSEMNVSTLELGDSALYLCASSSGVGGSTDTQYFGPGTRLTVL.

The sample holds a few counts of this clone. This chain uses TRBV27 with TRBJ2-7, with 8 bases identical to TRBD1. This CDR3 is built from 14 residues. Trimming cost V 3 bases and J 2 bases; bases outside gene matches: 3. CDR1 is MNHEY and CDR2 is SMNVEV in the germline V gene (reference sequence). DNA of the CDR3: TGTGCCAGCAGTTTCCAGGGGGCAACCTACGAGCAGTACTTC. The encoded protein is CASSFQGATYEQYF.

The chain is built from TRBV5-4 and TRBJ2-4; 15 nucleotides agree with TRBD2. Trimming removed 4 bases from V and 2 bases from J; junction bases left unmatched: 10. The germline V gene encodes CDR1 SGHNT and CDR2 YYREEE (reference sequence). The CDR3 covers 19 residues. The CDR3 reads CASSGRTSGGAFSKNIQYF. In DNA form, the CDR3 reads TGTGCCAGCAGCGGAAGGACTAGCGGGGGGGCCTTCTCCAAAAACATTCAGTACTTC.

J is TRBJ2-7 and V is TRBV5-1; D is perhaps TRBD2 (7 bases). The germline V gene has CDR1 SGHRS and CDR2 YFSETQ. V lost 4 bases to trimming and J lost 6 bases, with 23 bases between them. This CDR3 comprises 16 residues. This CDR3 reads CASSKASGVKGGEQYF. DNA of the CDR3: TGCGCCAGCAGCAAAGCTAGCGGTGTGAAAGGGGGCGAGCAGTACTTC.

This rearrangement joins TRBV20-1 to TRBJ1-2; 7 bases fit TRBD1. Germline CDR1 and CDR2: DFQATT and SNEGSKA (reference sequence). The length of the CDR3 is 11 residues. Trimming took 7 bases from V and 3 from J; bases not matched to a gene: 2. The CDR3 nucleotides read TGCAGTGGACAGGGTGACTATGGCTACACCTTC. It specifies CSGQGDYGYTF.

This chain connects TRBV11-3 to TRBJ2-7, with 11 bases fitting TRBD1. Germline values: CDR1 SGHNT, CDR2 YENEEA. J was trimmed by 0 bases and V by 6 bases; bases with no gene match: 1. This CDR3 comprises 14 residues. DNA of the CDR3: TGTGCCAGCAGGGGACAGGGGGGCTCCTACGAGCAGTACTTC. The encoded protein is CASRGQGGSYEQYF.

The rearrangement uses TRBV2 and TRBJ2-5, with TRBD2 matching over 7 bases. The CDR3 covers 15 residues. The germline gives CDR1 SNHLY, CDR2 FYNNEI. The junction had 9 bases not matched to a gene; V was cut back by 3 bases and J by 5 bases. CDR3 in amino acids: CASSDPGLVGETQYF. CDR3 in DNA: TGTGCCAGCAGTGACCCCGGACTAGTCGGTGAGACCCAGTACTTC.

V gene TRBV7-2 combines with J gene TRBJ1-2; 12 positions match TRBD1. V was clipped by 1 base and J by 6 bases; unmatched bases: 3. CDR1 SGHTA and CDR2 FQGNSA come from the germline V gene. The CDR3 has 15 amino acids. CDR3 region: CASSLVGTGGHGYTF. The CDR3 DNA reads TGTGCCAGCAGCTTAGTGGGGACAGGGGGCCATGGCTACACCTTC.

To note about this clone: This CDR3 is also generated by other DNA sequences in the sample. Here the CDR3 reads CASSQGGSYEQYF. Here the CDR3 DNA reads TGCGCCAGCAGCCAAGGTGGTTCCTACGAGCAGTACTTC. The V and J genes are TRBV4-1 and TRBJ2-7; D is ambiguous. The germline gives CDR1 MGHRA, CDR2 YSYEKL. V lost 1 base, J lost 1 base, and 5 bases lay in between. The CDR3 consists of 13 residues.

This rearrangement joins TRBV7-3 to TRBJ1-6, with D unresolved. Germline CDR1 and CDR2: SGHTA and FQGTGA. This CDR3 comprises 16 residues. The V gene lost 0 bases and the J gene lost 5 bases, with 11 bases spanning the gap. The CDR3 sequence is CASSLTGGYNNSPLHF. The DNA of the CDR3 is TGTGCCAGCAGCTTAACCGGCGGGTACAATAATTCACCCCTCCACTTT.

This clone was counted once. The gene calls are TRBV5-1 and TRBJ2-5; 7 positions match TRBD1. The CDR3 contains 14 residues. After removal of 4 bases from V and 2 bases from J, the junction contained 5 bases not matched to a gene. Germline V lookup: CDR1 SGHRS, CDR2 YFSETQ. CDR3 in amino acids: CASSPRQGQETQYF. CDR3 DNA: TGCGCCAGCAGCCCAAGACAGGGTCAAGAGACCCAGTACTTC.

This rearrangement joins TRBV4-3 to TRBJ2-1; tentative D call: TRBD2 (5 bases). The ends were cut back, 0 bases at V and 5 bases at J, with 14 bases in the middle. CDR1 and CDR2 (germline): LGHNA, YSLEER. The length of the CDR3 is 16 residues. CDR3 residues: CASSQEIRGTHNEQFF. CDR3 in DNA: TGCGCCAGCAGCCAAGAAATCCGGGGAACCCACAATGAGCAGTTCTTC.

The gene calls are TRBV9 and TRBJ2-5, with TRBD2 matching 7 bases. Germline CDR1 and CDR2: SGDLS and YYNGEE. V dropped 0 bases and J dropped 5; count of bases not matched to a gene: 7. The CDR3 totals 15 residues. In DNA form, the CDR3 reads TGTGCCAGCAGCGTAGGTCCGGGACTATGGGAGACCCAGTACTTC. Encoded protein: CASSVGPGLWETQYF.

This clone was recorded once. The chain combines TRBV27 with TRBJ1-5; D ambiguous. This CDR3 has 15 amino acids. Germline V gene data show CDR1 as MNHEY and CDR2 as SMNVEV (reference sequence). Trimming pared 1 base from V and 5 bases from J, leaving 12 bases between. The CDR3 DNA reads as TGTGCCAGCAGTTTATGGCCCCCTCAAGATCAGCCCCAGCATTTT. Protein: CASSLWPPQDQPQHF.

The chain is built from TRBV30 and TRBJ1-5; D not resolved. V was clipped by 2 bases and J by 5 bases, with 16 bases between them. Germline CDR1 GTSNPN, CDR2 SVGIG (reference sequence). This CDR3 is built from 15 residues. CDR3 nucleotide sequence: TGTGCCTGGAGTCCCCGGTTAGGGAGATATCAGCCCCAGCATTTT. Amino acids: CAWSPRLGRYQPQHF.

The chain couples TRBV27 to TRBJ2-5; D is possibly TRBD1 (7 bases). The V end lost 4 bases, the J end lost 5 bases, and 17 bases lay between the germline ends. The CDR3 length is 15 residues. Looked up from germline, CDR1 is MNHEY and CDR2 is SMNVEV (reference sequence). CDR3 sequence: CASSSASTGRETQYF. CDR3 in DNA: TGTGCCAGCAGTTCCGCATCGACAGGGAGGGAGACCCAGTACTTC.

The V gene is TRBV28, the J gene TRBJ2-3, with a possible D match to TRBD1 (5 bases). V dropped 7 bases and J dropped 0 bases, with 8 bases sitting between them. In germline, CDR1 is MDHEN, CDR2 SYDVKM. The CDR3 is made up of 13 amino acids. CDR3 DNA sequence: TGTGCCAGCACCGACAGTAGCACAGATACGCAGTATTTT. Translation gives CASTDSSTDTQYF.

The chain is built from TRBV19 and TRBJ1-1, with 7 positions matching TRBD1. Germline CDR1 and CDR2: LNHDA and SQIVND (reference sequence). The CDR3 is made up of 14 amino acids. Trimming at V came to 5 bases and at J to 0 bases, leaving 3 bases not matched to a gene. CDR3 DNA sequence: TGTGCCAGTAGTTGGGACAGCTTGAACACTGAAGCTTTCTTT. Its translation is CASSWDSLNTEAFF. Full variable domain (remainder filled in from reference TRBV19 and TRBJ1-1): DGGITQSPKYLFRKEGQNVTLSCEQNLNHDAMYWYRQDPGQGLRLIYYSQIVNDFQKGDIAEGYSVSREKKESFPLTVTSAQKNPTAFYLCASSWDSLNTEAFFGQGTRLTVV.